This T cell receptor (beta chain) was profiled in a study of cytomegalovirus exposure and HLA in healthy donors. The germline V gene has CDR1 MGHRA and CDR2 YSYEKL. Trimming took off 1 base at V and 4 bases at J, with 34 bases between the two ends. The CDR3 has 22 residues. The PCR made use of 60 Vbeta and 13 Jbeta primers. Only in-frame clones appear in the TCRdb table, and some are missing; sequencing was by immunoSEQ multiplex PCR. Its clone listing holds about 200,000 clones. Study-wide results and caveats: The productive fraction for most TCR beta V segments was about 90% or about 30% in an earlier analysis. Investigators reported fewer than 200 TCR beta chains as tied to cytomegalovirus.

A remark on this clone: Its target is unknown.

The TCR was taken from a man aged 25 to 45 in good health and CMV-seronegative. The V call is TRBV4-1, the J call TRBJ1-2, with D perhaps matching TRBD1 (5 bases). Sequenced material: PBMCs. The DNA for the CDR3 is TGCGCCAGCAGCCAAGGTGGCGGGGTGACTCCCGGCAGGGACCCTCGGGGCTATGGCTACACCTTC. This gives the protein CASSQGGGVTPGRDPRGYGYTF.